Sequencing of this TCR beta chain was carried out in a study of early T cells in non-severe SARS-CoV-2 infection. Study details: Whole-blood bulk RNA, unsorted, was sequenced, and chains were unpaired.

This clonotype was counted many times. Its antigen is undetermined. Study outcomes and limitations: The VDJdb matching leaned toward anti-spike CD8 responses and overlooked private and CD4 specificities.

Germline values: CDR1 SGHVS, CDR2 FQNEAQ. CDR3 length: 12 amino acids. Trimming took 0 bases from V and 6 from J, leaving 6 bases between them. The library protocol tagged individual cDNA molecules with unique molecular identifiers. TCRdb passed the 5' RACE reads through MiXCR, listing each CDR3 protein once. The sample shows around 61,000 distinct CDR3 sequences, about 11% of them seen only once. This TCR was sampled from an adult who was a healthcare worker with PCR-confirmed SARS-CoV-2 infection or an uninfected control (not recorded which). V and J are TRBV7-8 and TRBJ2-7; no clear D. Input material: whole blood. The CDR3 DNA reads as TGTGCCAGCAGCTTAGCTAGAGGCGAGCAGTACTTC. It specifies CASSLARGEQYF.